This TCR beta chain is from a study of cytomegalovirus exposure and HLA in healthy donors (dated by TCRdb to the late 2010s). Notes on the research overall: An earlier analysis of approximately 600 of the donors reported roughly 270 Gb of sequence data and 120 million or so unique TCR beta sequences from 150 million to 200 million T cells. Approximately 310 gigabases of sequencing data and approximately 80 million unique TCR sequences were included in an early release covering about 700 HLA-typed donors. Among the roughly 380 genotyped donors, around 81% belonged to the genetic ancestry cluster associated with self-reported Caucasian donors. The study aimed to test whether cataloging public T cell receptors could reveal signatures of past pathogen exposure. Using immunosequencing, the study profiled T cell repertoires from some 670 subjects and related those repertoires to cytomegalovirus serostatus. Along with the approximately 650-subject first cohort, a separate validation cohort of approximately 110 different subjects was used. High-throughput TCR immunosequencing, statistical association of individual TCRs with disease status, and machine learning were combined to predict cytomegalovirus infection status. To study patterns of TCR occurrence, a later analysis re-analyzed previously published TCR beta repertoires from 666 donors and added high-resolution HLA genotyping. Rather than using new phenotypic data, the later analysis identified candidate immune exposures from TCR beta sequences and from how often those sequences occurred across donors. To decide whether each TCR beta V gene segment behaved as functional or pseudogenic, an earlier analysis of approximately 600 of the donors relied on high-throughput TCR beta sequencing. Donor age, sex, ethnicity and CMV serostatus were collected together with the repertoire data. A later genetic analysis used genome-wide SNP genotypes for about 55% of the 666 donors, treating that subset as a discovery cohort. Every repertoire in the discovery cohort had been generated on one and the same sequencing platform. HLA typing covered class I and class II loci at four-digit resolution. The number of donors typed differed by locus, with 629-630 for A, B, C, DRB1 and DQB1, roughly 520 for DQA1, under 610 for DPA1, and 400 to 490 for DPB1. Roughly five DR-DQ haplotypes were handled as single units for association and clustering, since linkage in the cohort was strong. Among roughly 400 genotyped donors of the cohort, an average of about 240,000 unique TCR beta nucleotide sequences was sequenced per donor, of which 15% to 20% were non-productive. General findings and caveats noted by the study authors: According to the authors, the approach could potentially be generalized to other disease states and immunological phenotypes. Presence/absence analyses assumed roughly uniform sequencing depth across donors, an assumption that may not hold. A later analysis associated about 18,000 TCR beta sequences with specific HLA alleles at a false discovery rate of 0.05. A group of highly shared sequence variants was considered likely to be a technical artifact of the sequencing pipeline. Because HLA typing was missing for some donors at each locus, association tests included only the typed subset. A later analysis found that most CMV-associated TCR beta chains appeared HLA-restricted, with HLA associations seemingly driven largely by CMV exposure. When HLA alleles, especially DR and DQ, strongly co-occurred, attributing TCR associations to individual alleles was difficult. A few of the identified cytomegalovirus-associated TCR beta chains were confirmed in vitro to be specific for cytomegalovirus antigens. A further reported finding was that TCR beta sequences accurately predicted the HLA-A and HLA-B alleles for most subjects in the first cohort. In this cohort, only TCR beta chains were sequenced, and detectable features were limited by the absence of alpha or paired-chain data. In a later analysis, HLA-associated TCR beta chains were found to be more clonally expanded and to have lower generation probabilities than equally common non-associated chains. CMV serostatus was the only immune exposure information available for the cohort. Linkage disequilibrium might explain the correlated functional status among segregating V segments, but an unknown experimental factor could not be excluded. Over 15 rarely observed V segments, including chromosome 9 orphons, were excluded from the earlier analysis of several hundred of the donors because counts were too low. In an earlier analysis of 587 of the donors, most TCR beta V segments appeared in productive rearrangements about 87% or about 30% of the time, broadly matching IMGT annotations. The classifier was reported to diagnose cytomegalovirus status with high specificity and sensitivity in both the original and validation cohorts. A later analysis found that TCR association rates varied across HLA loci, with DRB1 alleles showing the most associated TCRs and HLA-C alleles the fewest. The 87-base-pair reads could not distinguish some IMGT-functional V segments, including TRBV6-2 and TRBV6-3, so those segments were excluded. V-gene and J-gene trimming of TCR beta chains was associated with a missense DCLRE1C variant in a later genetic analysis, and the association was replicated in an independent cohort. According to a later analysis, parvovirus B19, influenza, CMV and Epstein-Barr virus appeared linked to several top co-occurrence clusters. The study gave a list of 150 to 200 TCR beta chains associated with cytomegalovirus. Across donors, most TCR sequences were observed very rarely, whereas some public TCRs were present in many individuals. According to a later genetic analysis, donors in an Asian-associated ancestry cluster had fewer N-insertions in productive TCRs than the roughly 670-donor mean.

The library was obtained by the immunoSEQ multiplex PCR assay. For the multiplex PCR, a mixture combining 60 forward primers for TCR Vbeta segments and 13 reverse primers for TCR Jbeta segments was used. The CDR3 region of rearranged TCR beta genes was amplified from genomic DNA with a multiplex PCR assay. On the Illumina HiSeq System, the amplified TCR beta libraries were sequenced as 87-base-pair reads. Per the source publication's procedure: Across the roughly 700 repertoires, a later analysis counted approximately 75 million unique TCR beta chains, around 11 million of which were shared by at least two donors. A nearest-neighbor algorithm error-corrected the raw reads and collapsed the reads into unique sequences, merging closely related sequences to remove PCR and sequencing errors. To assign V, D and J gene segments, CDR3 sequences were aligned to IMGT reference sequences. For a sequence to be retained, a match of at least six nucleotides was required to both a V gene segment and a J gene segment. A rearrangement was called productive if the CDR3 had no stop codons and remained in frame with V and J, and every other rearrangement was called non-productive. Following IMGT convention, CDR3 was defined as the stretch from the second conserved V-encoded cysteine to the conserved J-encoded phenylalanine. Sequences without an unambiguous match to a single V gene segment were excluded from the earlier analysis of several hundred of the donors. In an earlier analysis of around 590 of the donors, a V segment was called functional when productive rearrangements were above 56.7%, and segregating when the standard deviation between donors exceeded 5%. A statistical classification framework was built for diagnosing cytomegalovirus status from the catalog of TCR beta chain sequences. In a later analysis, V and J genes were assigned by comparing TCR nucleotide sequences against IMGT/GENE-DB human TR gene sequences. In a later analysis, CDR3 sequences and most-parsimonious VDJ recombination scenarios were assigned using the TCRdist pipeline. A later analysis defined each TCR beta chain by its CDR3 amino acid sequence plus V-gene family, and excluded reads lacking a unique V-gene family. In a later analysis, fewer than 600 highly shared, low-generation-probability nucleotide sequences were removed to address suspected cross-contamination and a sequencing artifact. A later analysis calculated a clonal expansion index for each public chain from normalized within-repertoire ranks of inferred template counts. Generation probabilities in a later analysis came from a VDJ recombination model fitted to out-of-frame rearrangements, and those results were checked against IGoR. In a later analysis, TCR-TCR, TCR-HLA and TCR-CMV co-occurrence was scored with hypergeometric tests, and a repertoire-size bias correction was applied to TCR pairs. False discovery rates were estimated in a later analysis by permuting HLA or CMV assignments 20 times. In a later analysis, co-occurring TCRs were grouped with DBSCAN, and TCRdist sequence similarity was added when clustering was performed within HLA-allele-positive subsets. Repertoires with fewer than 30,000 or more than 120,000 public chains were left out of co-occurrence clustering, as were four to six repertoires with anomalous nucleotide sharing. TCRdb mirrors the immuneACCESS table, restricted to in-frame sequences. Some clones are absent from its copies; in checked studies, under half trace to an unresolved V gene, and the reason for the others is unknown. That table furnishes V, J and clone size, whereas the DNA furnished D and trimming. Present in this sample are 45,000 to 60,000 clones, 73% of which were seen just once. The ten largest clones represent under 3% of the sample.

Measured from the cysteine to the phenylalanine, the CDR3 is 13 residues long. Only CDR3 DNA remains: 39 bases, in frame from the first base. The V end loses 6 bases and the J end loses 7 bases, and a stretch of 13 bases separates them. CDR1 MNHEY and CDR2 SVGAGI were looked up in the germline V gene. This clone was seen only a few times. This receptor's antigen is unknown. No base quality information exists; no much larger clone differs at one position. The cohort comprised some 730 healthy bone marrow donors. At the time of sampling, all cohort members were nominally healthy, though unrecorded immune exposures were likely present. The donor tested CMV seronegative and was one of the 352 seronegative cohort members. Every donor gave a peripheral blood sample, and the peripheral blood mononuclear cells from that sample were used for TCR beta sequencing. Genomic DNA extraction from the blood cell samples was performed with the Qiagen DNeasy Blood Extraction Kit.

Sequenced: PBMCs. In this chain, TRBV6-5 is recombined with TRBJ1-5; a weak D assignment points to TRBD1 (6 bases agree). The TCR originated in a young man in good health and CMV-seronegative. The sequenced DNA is TGTGCCAGCAGCTCCAGGGGTTTGCAGCCCCAGCATTTT. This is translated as CASSSRGLQPQHF.